This TCR beta chain was recorded in a study of PD-1 blockade in classical Hodgkin lymphoma. Regarding the study as a whole: Partial responders and progressors had significantly lower baseline TCR diversity.

This clone ranks as medium-sized. The target antigen is unknown. The germline gives CDR1 MNHEY, CDR2 SMNVEV (reference sequence). V was cut by 3 bases and J by 9 bases, with 20 bases left in between. The CDR3 has 16 amino acids. Following autologous stem cell transplantation, relapse occurred in every patient, and exposure to brentuximab vedotin varied. Complete response, partial response or progressive disease made up the best responses. TCRdb's copy holds only in-frame clones and misses some; the assay was immunoSEQ multiplex PCR. The sample holds approximately 60,000 clones, about nine tenths seen once.

The J gene is TRBJ1-4, the V gene TRBV27, with D unresolved. The receptor's source is a human donor with classical Hodgkin lymphoma. The sample in question was peripheral blood mononuclear cells (PBMCs), obtained at baseline. The CDR3 sequence is CASSFSSPAVGKKLFF. The CDR3 bases are TGTGCCAGCAGTTTCTCCTCTCCCGCGGTGGGGAAAAAACTGTTTTTT.